The 5 T cell receptor beta chains presented below share a single source sample, sequenced in a study of CD8 T cells in ankylosing spondylitis. TCRdb re-called the 5' RACE reads through MiXCR, storing one row per CDR3 protein. The sample lists 250,000 to 300,000 distinct CDR3 sequences, over 15% occurring once. What was sequenced was blood, either unsorted or a sorted T cell fraction (not recorded which). The receptors were sampled from a male donor with ankylosing spondylitis or in good health (not recorded which).

The V and J genes are TRBV5-1 and TRBJ2-1; TRBD1 aligns across 7 bases. The CDR3 is 14 amino acids. Germline V CDR1 and CDR2: SGHRS, YFSETQ. J was trimmed by 5 bases and V by 1 base; bases with no gene match: 3. The CDR3, as DNA: TGCGCCAGCAGCTTGAGTGGACAGGACAATGAGCAGTTCTTC. This gives the protein CASSLSGQDNEQFF.

The chain links TRBV11-2 to TRBJ2-7; 8 nucleotides agree with TRBD1. CDR3 length: 17 residues. Germline CDR1 reads SGHAT; CDR2 reads FQNNGV. J lost 1 base, V lost 5 bases, and 13 bases had no gene match. In DNA form, the CDR3 reads TGTGCCAGCAGCGCGCAGGTCGGGACAGGACCGTCCTACGAGCAGTACGTC. It translates to CASSAQVGTGPSYEQYV.

This clonotype was counted a few times. The chain has TRBV2 and TRBJ1-5; D perhaps matches TRBD1 (5 bases). CDR3 length equals 15 residues. Looked up from germline, CDR1 is SNHLY and CDR2 is FYNNEI. V dropped 3 bases and J dropped 0 bases, with 9 bases sitting between them. CDR3 nucleotides: TGTGCCAGCAGTGAGGACACTCTTAGCAATCAGCCCCAGCATTTT. It specifies CASSEDTLSNQPQHF.

This clonotype appeared a few times. The chain employs TRBV5-1 and TRBJ1-2; D ambiguous. CDR3 length: 14 amino acids. Trimming left V 2 bases short and J 5 bases short, with 13 bases between. Germline CDR1 reads SGHRS; CDR2 reads YFSETQ. The DNA of the CDR3 is TGCGCCAGCAGCTTCGGACTTGACCGATATGGCTACACCTTC. Protein sequence: CASSFGLDRYGYTF.

Many counts were recorded for this clonotype. The chain recombines TRBV5-1 with TRBJ2-2; 8 positions agree with TRBD1. CDR1 SGHRS and CDR2 YFSETQ come from the germline V gene. There are 15 residues in the CDR3. With 5 bases clipped from V and 0 bases from J, the junction kept 3 bases outside the gene matches. The CDR3 nucleotides are TGCGCCAGCAGAGGACAGGGCGCGAACACCGGGGAGCTGTTTTTT. Translated: CASRGQGANTGELFF.